Below, 9 T cell receptor beta chains from the same sample are listed, as sequenced in a study of CD8+CD57+ T cells in acquired aplastic anemia (dated by TCRdb to between 2018 and 2020). TCRdb shows the sequencer as Illumina HiSeq 2000. Genomic DNA served as template for TCR beta VDJ combination and CDR3 sequence profiling. TCRdb reprocessing: public reads trimmed at Q25 with fastp, clones called with MiXCR, in-frame beta chains kept. CDR3 protein duplicates are merged, each entry listing the most common genes and DNA. This sample lists roughly 290,000 distinct CDR3 sequences; around three fifths were detected once. Of the sample, around 1.3% is held by the ten largest clones. The patients picked for sequencing were ones in whom flow cytometry had shown an expansion of CD8+CD57+ cells. Sequencing was performed on sorted CD4+, CD8+, or CD8+CD57+ T cells (not recorded which) from PBMCs. These TCRs come from a human donor with aplastic anemia.

J is TRBJ1-5 and V is TRBV7-2; possible D gene TRBD1, 5 bases. Germline assignment: CDR1 SGHTA and CDR2 FQGNSA. The CDR3 contains 13 residues. V lost 4 bases, J lost 7 bases, and 11 bases lay in between. The CDR3 region is CASSSGAGQPQHF. The CDR3 bases are TGTGCCAGCAGCTCCGGGGCGGGGCAGCCCCAGCATTTT.

This clonotype was counted a single time. V gene TRBV20-1 combines with J gene TRBJ2-6; D is unresolved. Germline-derived CDR1 and CDR2 are DFQATT and SNEGSKA (reference sequence). The V gene lost 5 bases and the J gene lost 2 bases, with 13 bases spanning the gap. The CDR3 is made up of 15 amino acids. The CDR3 DNA follows: TGCAGTGCTCCTACACGCCAGACTGGGGCCAACGTCCTGACTTTC. Protein sequence: CSAPTRQTGANVLTF.

This clonotype was seen at least ten times. V and J are TRBV5-1 and TRBJ1-6; TRBD1 matches at 8 bases. Germline V gene lookup returns CDR1 SGHRS and CDR2 YFSETQ. V lost 0 bases, J lost 9 bases, and 2 bases stayed unmatched. The CDR3 loop spans 14 amino acids. CDR3 sequence: CASSLGQGSSPLHF. The DNA for the CDR3 is TGCGCCAGCAGCTTGGGACAGGGGAGTTCACCCCTCCACTTT.

The chain links TRBV15 to TRBJ1-1; 8 bases match TRBD1. The CDR3 is 22 amino acids. Trimming cost V 5 bases and J 5 bases; bases outside gene matches: 31. CDR1 LNHNV and CDR2 YYDKDF come from the germline V gene (reference sequence). In nucleotides, the CDR3 is TGTGCCACCAGCTCCCGTTTGCTTGGGGATAGTGCGTCTAACAGGGGGACAACTGAAGCTTTCTTT. Translating it yields CATSSRLLGDSASNRGTTEAFF.

A few counts support this clonotype. This chain links TRBV5-1 with TRBJ2-7; D remains unclear. Trimming removed 1 base from V and 2 bases from J, with 10 bases in between. Looked up from germline, CDR1 is SGHRS and CDR2 is YFSETQ. The CDR3 runs to 14 residues. CDR3 protein: CASSLSGMPYEQYF. The CDR3 region has the DNA TGCGCCAGCAGCTTGTCTGGGATGCCCTACGAGCAGTACTTC.

This clonotype came up many times. A read error may explain this, as a much larger clone is one base away. This rearrangement joins TRBV7-9 to TRBJ2-1, with TRBD1 matching 7 bases. The CDR3 runs to 14 residues. Losses at the gene ends were 5 bases for V and 6 bases for J; bases not matched to a gene: 7. Germline V lookup: CDR1 SEHNR, CDR2 FQNEAQ (reference sequence). CDR3 in DNA: TGTGCCAGCAGCCCCCAGACAGGGAGCAATGAGCAGTTCTTC. It encodes CASSPQTGSNEQFF.

This clonotype was picked up many times. The V gene is TRBV28, the J gene TRBJ1-2; 7 bases are a match to TRBD1. Germline trimming cut 5 bases from V and 4 bases from J; bases unmatched to any gene: 7. The CDR3 loop spans 14 amino acids. Germline CDR1 reads MDHEN; CDR2 reads SYDVKM. The CDR3 protein is CASSVGQIIYGYTF. Written as DNA, the CDR3 is TGTGCCAGCAGTGTGGGACAGATCATCTATGGCTACACCTTC.

This clonotype came up many times. The V gene is TRBV9, the J gene TRBJ1-1; 8 nucleotides align to TRBD1. This CDR3 spans 13 amino acids. Germline V gene lookup returns CDR1 SGDLS and CDR2 YYNGEE. The V and J ends lost 2 bases and 7 bases, in that order; junction bases with no gene match: 4. The CDR3 protein is CASSVGQGVEAFF. The CDR3 DNA is TGTGCCAGCAGCGTCGGACAGGGCGTTGAAGCTTTCTTT.

The genes are TRBV2 and TRBJ2-6; 7 nucleotides align to TRBD1. CDR1 SNHLY and CDR2 FYNNEI come from the germline V gene. Losses at the gene ends were 8 bases for V and 0 bases for J; bases not matched to a gene: 22. This CDR3 spans 21 amino acids. The CDR3 DNA follows: TGTGCCAGCTCACCCCGTTTATTGGGGACAGCGGAATACTCTGGGGCCAACGTCCTGACTTTC. Amino acids: CASSPRLLGTAEYSGANVLTF.